This T cell receptor (beta chain) was captured by sequencing in a study of technical replicates of blood from a few donors. V lost 4 bases, J lost 0 bases, and 9 bases stayed unmatched. Germline V lookup: CDR1 SGDLS, CDR2 YYNGEE. The CDR3 is made up of 17 amino acids. TCRdb's copy holds only in-frame clones and misses some; the assay was immunoSEQ multiplex PCR. Among over 50,000 clones listed, approximately 97% were seen once. The sample was T cells isolated from PBMCs. This chain uses TRBV9 with TRBJ1-1; 10 bases agree with TRBD1. This sequence was found in a human donor in good health. As DNA, the CDR3 is TGTGCCAGCAGCCCGGGACAGGGGTTCGCTATGAACACTGAAGCTTTCTTT. Translation gives CASSPGQGFAMNTEAFF.